Each of the 27 T cell receptor beta chains below was sequenced from the same sample in a study of blood T cell repertoires in COVID-19. Repertoires were generated with immunoSEQ multiplex PCR, while TCRdb's copy carries only in-frame clones and drops some. The sample has fewer than 400,000 clones, under 90% seen once. Input material: peripheral blood. The receptor set was obtained from a woman aged 25-40 years with COVID-19, enrolled during active disease.

This clone was detected ten times or more. Other DNA sequences in this sample translate to the same CDR3. The genes are TRBV6-6 and TRBJ2-2; D is undetermined. This CDR3 comprises 11 residues. V gave up 6 bases and J gave up 5 bases, with 4 bases separating them. The germline gives CDR1 MNHNY, CDR2 SVGAGI (reference sequence). This chain's CDR3 is CASSLTGELFF. The CDR3 nucleotides are TGTGCCAGCAGCCTTACCGGGGAGCTGTTTTTT.

This chain joins TRBV5-1 and TRBJ1-4; no definite D call. In germline, CDR1 is SGHRS, CDR2 YFSETQ. The CDR3 runs to 15 residues. V was pared by 0 bases and J by 8 bases, with 14 bases between. The DNA for the CDR3 is TGCGCCAGCAGCTTGGGGCAGTCTAGTGCCGAAAAACTGTTTTTT. It is translated as CASSLGQSSAEKLFF.

The CDR3 DNA follows: TGTGCCAGCAGCTTAGGGACAGGGGGCCTTAATGAAAAACTGTTTTTT. It specifies CASSLGTGGLNEKLFF. The gene calls are TRBV11-2 and TRBJ1-4; TRBD1 agrees at 11 bases. Germline V CDR1 and CDR2: SGHAT, FQNNGV. The CDR3 totals 16 residues. The junction had 2 bases not matched to a gene; V was cut back by 1 base and J by 4 bases.

V and J are TRBV7-2 and TRBJ1-5, with 8 bases aligning to TRBD1. The CDR3 extends over 16 amino acids. V shed 5 bases and J 1 base; nucleotides not matched to a gene: 7. Per the germline V gene, CDR1 is SGHTA and CDR2 is FQGNSA. CDR3 in amino acids: CASSRQGAQSNQPQHF. The DNA of the CDR3 is TGTGCCAGCAGCCGTCAGGGGGCCCAAAGCAATCAGCCCCAGCATTTT.

V is TRBV11-2 and J is TRBJ1-1, with D possibly matching TRBD1 (5 bases). The CDR3 covers 12 residues. The germline V gene has CDR1 SGHAT and CDR2 FQNNGV. V lost 5 bases and J 8 bases, leaving 12 bases between the germline ends. Here the CDR3 DNA reads TGTGCCAGCAGCCCTGGGACTGTAGAAGCTTTCTTT. Translation: CASSPGTVEAFF.

The chain employs TRBV9 and TRBJ1-2; 9 positions match TRBD1. V was pared by 4 bases and J by 7 bases, with 11 bases of the junction left unmatched. CDR1 is SGDLS and CDR2 is YYNGEE in the germline V gene. This CDR3 region has 15 residues. This CDR3 is CASSPRGGTGFGYTF. CDR3 DNA sequence: TGTGCCAGCAGCCCGCGAGGAGGGACAGGGTTTGGCTACACCTTC.

J is TRBJ1-5 and V is TRBV11-2, with 8 bases that match TRBD1. The germline V gene has CDR1 SGHAT and CDR2 FQNNGV. The CDR3 extends over 14 amino acids. Trimming at V came to 5 bases and at J to 4 bases, leaving 4 bases not matched to a gene. The CDR3 DNA sequence: TGTGCCAGCAGCCGGACAGGGCCTAATCAGCCCCAGCATTTT. It is translated as CASSRTGPNQPQHF.

The J gene is TRBJ1-5, the V gene TRBV6-4; 7 nucleotides agree with TRBD1. The CDR3 covers 13 residues. Trimming cost V 0 bases and J 10 bases; bases outside gene matches: 3. Looked up from germline, CDR1 is MRHNA and CDR2 is SNTAGT. CDR3: CASSDSIGGPQHF. Here the CDR3 DNA reads TGTGCCAGCAGTGACTCGATAGGGGGCCCCCAGCATTTT.

The gene calls are TRBV7-9 and TRBJ1-6; D call uncertain. Trimming took off 2 bases at V and 9 bases at J, with 8 bases between the two ends. Germline V lookup: CDR1 SEHNR, CDR2 FQNEAQ (reference sequence). This CDR3 spans 13 amino acids. In DNA, the CDR3 is TGTGCCAGCAGCTTATATGAGGGTTCACCCCTCCACTTT. Translated: CASSLYEGSPLHF.

The genes are TRBV10-1 and TRBJ2-3; D remains ambiguous. The germline V gene encodes CDR1 WNHNN and CDR2 SYGVQD (reference sequence). CDR3 length equals 17 residues. The V end was cut by 0 bases, the J end by 3 bases, with 16 bases between. CDR3 region: CASSESVPHATTDTQYF. The CDR3 DNA follows: TGCGCCAGCAGTGAGTCTGTTCCCCACGCAACAACAGATACGCAGTATTTT.

The V and J genes are TRBV25-1 and TRBJ1-1; D is unclear. This CDR3 spans 13 amino acids. Germline CDR1 MGHDK, CDR2 SYGVNS. Between the trimmed V and J ends, which lost 5 bases and 5 bases, there was a span of 12 bases. CDR3 in DNA: TGTGCCAGCAGTTCCGCTGCCAGGACTGAAGCTTTCTTT. Translation gives CASSSAARTEAFF.

This rearrangement joins TRBV11-2 to TRBJ1-1; D is perhaps TRBD1 (6 bases). This CDR3 is 15 amino acids long. Trimming shortened V by 4 bases and J by 0 bases, and 12 bases separated the two germline ends. CDR1 and CDR2 (germline): SGHAT, FQNNGV. Here the CDR3 reads CASSWGHKMNTEAFF. The CDR3, as DNA: TGTGCCAGCAGCTGGGGACATAAGATGAACACTGAAGCTTTCTTT.

The chain combines TRBV28 with TRBJ2-6, with 8 bases that match TRBD1. V lost 2 bases to trimming and J lost 4 bases; unmatched junction nucleotides: 7. The CDR3 runs 17 residues. Germline-derived CDR1 and CDR2 are MDHEN and SYDVKM. Here the CDR3 DNA reads TGTGCCAGCAGTTTACGGCAGGGGGCCTTGGGGGCCAACGTCCTGACTTTC. Translation: CASSLRQGALGANVLTF.

The chain uses TRBV27 and TRBJ2-2, with a weak D call TRBD2 (5 bases). CDR1 and CDR2 (germline): MNHEY, SMNVEV (reference sequence). There are 17 residues in the CDR3. Trimming stripped 1 base from V and 1 base from J, with 13 bases between. The CDR3 coding sequence is TGTGCCAGCAGTTTATTAATAGCGAGTCTGAACACCGGGGAGCTGTTTTTT. Translating gives CASSLLIASLNTGELFF.

The chain couples TRBV2 to TRBJ1-1; D call uncertain. The CDR3 is 11 amino acids. Trimming pared 7 bases from V and 8 bases from J, leaving 11 bases between. Germline V lookup: CDR1 SNHLY, CDR2 FYNNEI. CDR3 loop: CASMWASEAFF. CDR3 DNA: TGTGCCAGCATGTGGGCTTCGGAAGCTTTCTTT.

The chain links TRBV12-5 to TRBJ2-5; 10 bases align to TRBD2. CDR1 and CDR2 from the germline V gene are LGHNT and FRNRAP. The CDR3 spans 15 residues. J was trimmed by 4 bases and V by 4 bases; bases with no gene match: 6. This CDR3 reads CASGSTLAGVETQYF. In nucleotides, the CDR3 is TGTGCTAGTGGTTCGACTCTAGCGGGAGTAGAGACCCAGTACTTC.

This sequence joins TRBV9 and TRBJ2-7; 11 nucleotides agree with TRBD1. Trimming cost V 3 bases and J 5 bases; bases outside gene matches: 7. The CDR3 consists of 15 residues. CDR1 SGDLS and CDR2 YYNGEE come from the germline V gene. CDR3 coding DNA: TGTGCCAGCAGCGCTGGGACAGGGGGAATAGACGAGCAGTACTTC. Its protein is CASSAGTGGIDEQYF.

This clone appeared once. The V call is TRBV20-1, the J call TRBJ2-2; TRBD2 matches 9 bases. V dropped 3 bases and J dropped 3; count of bases not matched to a gene: 5. The CDR3 is 15 amino acids. Germline V gene lookup returns CDR1 DFQATT and CDR2 SNEGSKA (reference sequence). CDR3 residues: CSASRLAGYTGELFF. CDR3 DNA sequence: TGCAGTGCTAGTCGCCTAGCGGGATACACCGGGGAGCTGTTTTTT.

On this clone: Different DNA sequences within this sample yield the same CDR3. The chain combines TRBV3-1 (or the pseudogene TRBV3-2) with TRBJ1-2; D possibly corresponds to TRBD1 (5 bases). Germline lookup yields CDR1 LGHDT and CDR2 YNNKEL (reference sequence). Trimming removed 1 base at V and 5 bases at J, with 8 bases between. This CDR3 is built from 13 residues. CDR3 loop: CASSQGQGYGYTF. The CDR3 nucleotides read TGTGCCAGCAGCCAAGGGCAGGGATATGGCTACACCTTC.

This chain links TRBV19 with TRBJ1-1; tentative D call: TRBD1 (6 bases). CDR3 size: 14 residues. Looked up from germline, CDR1 is LNHDA and CDR2 is SQIVND (reference sequence). Trimming shortened V by 6 bases and J by 5 bases, and 16 bases separated the two germline ends. CDR3 region: CASSTGQGWTEAFF. The CDR3 DNA follows: TGTGCCAGTAGCACAGGGCAGGGGTGGACTGAAGCTTTCTTT.

The chain recombines TRBV29-1 with TRBJ1-1; D unclear. This CDR3 spans 11 amino acids. Per the germline V gene, CDR1 is SQVTM and CDR2 is ANQGSEA. The V end lost 2 bases, the J end lost 4 bases, and 5 bases lay between the germline ends. The CDR3 nucleotides are TGCAGCGTTGAAAGCCTCACTGAAGCTTTCTTT. Translated: CSVESLTEAFF.

The V call is TRBV6-4, the J call TRBJ2-3; a possible D gene is TRBD1 (7 bases). The germline V gene encodes CDR1 MRHNA and CDR2 SNTAGT. This CDR3 comprises 21 residues. V shed 0 bases and J shed 4 bases, with 29 bases lying between them. CDR3: CASSDSWGRGKARWRADTQYF. DNA for the CDR3: TGTGCCAGCAGTGACTCATGGGGCAGGGGGAAGGCCAGGTGGAGGGCAGATACGCAGTATTTT.

The genes are TRBV24-1 and TRBJ2-2; TRBD2 matches 15 bases. In germline, CDR1 is KGHDR, CDR2 SFDVKD. This CDR3 is 16 amino acids long. J gave up 6 bases and V 10 bases, and 8 bases lay outside the gene matches. CDR3 sequence (DNA): TGTGCCACGCTATGTGGACTAGCGGGAGGGCCCGGGGAGCTGTTTTTT. This codes for CATLCGLAGGPGELFF.

This clone appeared once. The CDR3 here is CASSESQRSSYEQYF. The CDR3 coding sequence is TGTGCCAGCAGTGAATCTCAGCGGAGCTCCTACGAGCAGTACTTC. The rearrangement links TRBV6-1 to TRBJ2-7; D may be TRBD2 (5 bases). Germline-derived CDR1 and CDR2 are MNHNS and SASEGT. The CDR3 has 15 amino acids. V was trimmed by 2 bases and J by 0 bases, leaving 11 bases between them.

Only one count was recorded for this clone. This chain joins TRBV29-1 and TRBJ2-3; 8 bases match TRBD2. V lost 6 bases and J lost 1; bases outside the gene matches: 3. Germline CDR1 SQVTM, CDR2 ANQGSEA. This CDR3 has 13 residues. The CDR3 reads CSVTREGTDTQYF. In DNA form, the CDR3 reads TGCAGCGTAACGCGGGAGGGCACAGATACGCAGTATTTT.

This rearrangement joins TRBV6-5 to TRBJ1-5; a weak D match, TRBD1 (6 bases). The V end lost 7 bases, the J end lost 5 bases, and 12 bases lay between the germline ends. Germline lookup yields CDR1 MNHEY and CDR2 SVGAGI. The CDR3 spans 13 residues. For the CDR3, the DNA is TGTGCCAGCATCGGGGGGGCGGATCAGCCCCAGCATTTT. Protein: CASIGGADQPQHF.

The chain employs TRBV12-3 or TRBV12-4 and TRBJ2-4; D is uncertain. Trimming took off 0 bases at V and 9 bases at J, with 9 bases between the two ends. CDR3 length: 13 residues. The CDR3 DNA reads as TGTGCCAGCAGTTTAGCGCGATTGTCCATTCAGTACTTC. It yields the protein CASSLARLSIQYF.